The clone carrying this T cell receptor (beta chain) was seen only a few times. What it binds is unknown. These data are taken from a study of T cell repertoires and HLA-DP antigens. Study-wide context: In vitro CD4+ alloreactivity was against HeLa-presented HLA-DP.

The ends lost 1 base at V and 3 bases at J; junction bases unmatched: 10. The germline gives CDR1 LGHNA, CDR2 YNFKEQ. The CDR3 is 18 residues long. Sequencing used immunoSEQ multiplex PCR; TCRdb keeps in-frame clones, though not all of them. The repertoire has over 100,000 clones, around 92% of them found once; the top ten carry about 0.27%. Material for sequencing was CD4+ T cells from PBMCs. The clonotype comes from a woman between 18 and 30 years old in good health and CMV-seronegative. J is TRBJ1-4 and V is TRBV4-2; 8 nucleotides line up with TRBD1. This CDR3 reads CASSQGRQGARANEKLFF. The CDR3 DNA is TGTGCCAGCAGCCAAGGGAGGCAGGGGGCTCGTGCTAATGAAAAACTGTTTTTT.